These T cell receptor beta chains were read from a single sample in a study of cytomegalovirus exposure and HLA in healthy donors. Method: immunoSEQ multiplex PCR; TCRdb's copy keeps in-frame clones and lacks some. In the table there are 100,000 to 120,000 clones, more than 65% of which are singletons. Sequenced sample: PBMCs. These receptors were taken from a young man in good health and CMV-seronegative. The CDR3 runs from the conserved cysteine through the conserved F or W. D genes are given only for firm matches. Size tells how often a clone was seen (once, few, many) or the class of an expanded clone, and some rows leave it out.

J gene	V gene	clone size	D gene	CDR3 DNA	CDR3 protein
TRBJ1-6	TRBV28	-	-	TGTGCCAGCCACCCCGGGCAGGGTCATAATTCACCCCTCCACTTT	CASHPGQGHNSPLHF
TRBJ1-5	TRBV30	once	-	TGTGCCTGGACCAGGGATAATCAGCCCCAGCATTTT	CAWTRDNQPQHF
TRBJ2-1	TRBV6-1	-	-	TGTGCCAGCAGTGAGGAAGTAGGGGGTGCAAACTTCAATGAGCAGTTCTTC	CASSEEVGGANFNEQFF
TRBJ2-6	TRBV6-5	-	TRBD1	TGTGCCAGCAGTTCGACAGGGACCGGGGCCAACGTCCTGACTTTC	CASSSTGTGANVLTF
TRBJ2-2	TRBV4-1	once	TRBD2	TGCGCCAGCAGCCCCCGGCCAGCGGGAGTTGACACCGGGGAGCTGTTTTTT	CASSPRPAGVDTGELFF
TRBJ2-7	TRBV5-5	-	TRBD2	TGTGCCAGCAGCTTGGGCGCTAGCGGGAGTTGGTACGAGCAGTACTTC	CASSLGASGSWYEQYF
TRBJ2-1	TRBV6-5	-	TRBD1	TGTGCCAGCAGTCCAGCGGACAGGTACAATGAGCAGTTCTTC	CASSPADRYNEQFF
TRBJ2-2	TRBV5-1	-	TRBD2	TGCGCCAGCAATGCCCCTCAGACTAGCGGGAGCACCGGGGAGCTGTTTTTT	CASNAPQTSGSTGELFF
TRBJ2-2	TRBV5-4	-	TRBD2	TGTGCCAGCAGCTTGTACGCTAGCGGGAGGTTGACCGGGGAGCTGTTTTTT	CASSLYASGRLTGELFF
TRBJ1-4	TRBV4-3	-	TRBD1	TGCGCCAGCAGCCAAGATCGTACAGGGGCAAATGAAAAACTGTTTTTT	CASSQDRTGANEKLFF
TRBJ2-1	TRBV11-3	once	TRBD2	TGTGCCAGCAGCTTAGGGCTAGCGGCCTACAATGAGCAGTTCTTC	CASSLGLAAYNEQFF
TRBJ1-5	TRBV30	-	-	TGTGCCTGGAGCGCCCGGTTGACAGGCAATCAGCCCCAGCATTTT	CAWSARLTGNQPQHF
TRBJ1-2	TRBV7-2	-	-	TGTGCCAGCGGGGAGGCCGGTTATGGCTACACCTTC	CASGEAGYGYTF
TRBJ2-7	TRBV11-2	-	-	TGTGCCAGCAGCCGAACCCATTCGGAGGCCGAGCAGTACTTC	CASSRTHSEAEQYF
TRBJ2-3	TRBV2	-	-	TGTGCCAGCAGGGCCTTTTCCACAGATACGCAGTATTTT	CASRAFSTDTQYF
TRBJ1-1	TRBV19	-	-	TGTGCCAGTAATCCTCGAGCTAACACTGAAGCTTTCTTT	CASNPRANTEAFF